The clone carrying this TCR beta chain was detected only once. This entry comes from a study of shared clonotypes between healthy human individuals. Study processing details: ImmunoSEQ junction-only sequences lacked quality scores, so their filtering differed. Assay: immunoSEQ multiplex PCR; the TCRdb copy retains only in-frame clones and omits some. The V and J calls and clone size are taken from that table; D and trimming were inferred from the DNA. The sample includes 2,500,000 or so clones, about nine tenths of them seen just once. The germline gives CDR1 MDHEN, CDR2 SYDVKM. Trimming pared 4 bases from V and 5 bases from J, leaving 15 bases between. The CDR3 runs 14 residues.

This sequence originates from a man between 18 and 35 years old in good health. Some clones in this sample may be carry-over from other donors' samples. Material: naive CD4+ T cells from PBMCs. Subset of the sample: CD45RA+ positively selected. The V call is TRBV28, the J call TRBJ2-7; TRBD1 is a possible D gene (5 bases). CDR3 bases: TGTGCCAGCAGTTCGGGCAGGGTGGGCGACGAGCAGTACTTC. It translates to CASSSGRVGDEQYF.